The 25 T cell receptor beta chains listed next were all sequenced from one sample in a study of regulatory T cells in long-lasting Graves disease. Indicated time point: newly diagnosed GD, antithyroid drugs for less than 3 months. Scientists built the TCR library using RNA that was extracted from PBMCs. With iRepertoire HTBI primers and Arm-PCR of CDR3 regions, TCR beta libraries were built. TCRdb reprocessed the multiplex PCR reads with MiXCR, giving one entry per CDR3 protein. The table records about 610,000 distinct CDR3 sequences, approximately 16% of them present only once. These records were also assigned to another study, of T cells in Graves' hyperthyroidism and ophthalmopathy.

The sequencing used peripheral blood mononuclear cells (PBMCs), collected at new diagnosis, from a patient treated with antithyroid drugs. These receptor sequences come from a man aged 18 to 35 with Graves disease.

The table lists this clonotype with many counts. This chain links TRBV20-1 with TRBJ2-5; D remains unclear. Trimming left V 3 bases short and J 1 base short, with 9 bases between. CDR3 size: 13 residues. The germline gives CDR1 DFQATT, CDR2 SNEGSKA (reference sequence). CDR3 in amino acids: CSARDVFQETQYF. The CDR3, as DNA: TGCAGTGCTAGGGATGTGTTCCAAGAGACCCAGTACTTC.

The V and J genes are TRBV20-1 and TRBJ2-2; D may be TRBD1 (6 bases). The CDR3 runs 16 residues. V was shortened by 1 base and J by 4 bases, with 16 bases between the two germline ends. The germline V gene encodes CDR1 DFQATT and CDR2 SNEGSKA (reference sequence). DNA for the CDR3: TGCAGTGCTAGAGGTTCACTGGGGGCGTTCACCGGGGAGCTGTTTTTT. Amino acids: CSARGSLGAFTGELFF.

This clonotype showed up many times. This chain uses TRBV27 with TRBJ2-7; D unclear. The germline V gene has CDR1 MNHEY and CDR2 SMNVEV (reference sequence). Trimming removed 3 bases from V and 7 bases from J, with 7 bases in between. The CDR3 totals 11 residues. The CDR3 protein is CASSFGTEQYF. The CDR3 DNA is TGTGCCAGCAGTTTCGGCACGGAGCAGTACTTC.

This clonotype has more than one count but fewer than ten. This rearrangement joins TRBV9 to TRBJ2-4, with D maybe TRBD1 (6 bases). Germline V gene data show CDR1 as SGDLS and CDR2 as YYNGEE. This CDR3 has 17 amino acids. Trimming took 0 bases from V and 0 from J, leaving 13 bases between them. CDR3 sequence (DNA): TGTGCCAGCAGCGTAGGCCCAGGGACACTAGCCAAAAACATTCAGTACTTC. Translation: CASSVGPGTLAKNIQYF.

This clonotype was seen at least ten times. The CDR3 loop reads CSALPGNGSYEQYF. As DNA, the CDR3 is TGCAGTGCCCTACCAGGGAATGGCTCCTACGAGCAGTACTTC. This chain joins TRBV20-1 and TRBJ2-7; tentative D call: TRBD1 (5 bases). CDR3 length equals 14 residues. The germline V and J ends were trimmed by 6 bases and 0 bases, with 15 bases remaining between them. Germline CDR1 and CDR2: DFQATT and SNEGSKA (reference sequence).

This clonotype has at least ten counts. The chain couples TRBV7-2 to TRBJ2-3; D remains ambiguous. V lost 4 bases and J 3 bases, leaving 8 bases between the germline ends. The V gene's germline CDR1 is SGHTA and CDR2 FQGNSA. The CDR3 runs to 13 residues. As DNA, the CDR3 is TGTGCCAGCAGCTCGGTATTTACAGATACGCAGTATTTT. Translated: CASSSVFTDTQYF. The whole variable domain, remainder taken from reference TRBV7-2 and TRBJ2-3, is GAGVSQSPSNKVTEKGKDVELRCDPISGHTALYWYRQSLGQGLEFLIYFQGNSAPDKSGLPSDRFSAERTGGSVSTLTIQRTQQEDSAVYLCASSSVFTDTQYFGPGTRLTVL.

This chain joins TRBV30 and TRBJ2-1, with TRBD1 matching 7 bases. This CDR3 has 16 residues. Germline V gene sequence: CDR1 GTSNPN, CDR2 SVGIG (reference sequence). The V segment lost 3 bases and the J segment 9 bases; nucleotides outside the gene matches: 17. The CDR3 loop reads CAWRSNRGQGRGEQFF. As DNA, the CDR3 is TGTGCCTGGAGGTCCAACAGGGGCCAGGGAAGGGGTGAGCAGTTCTTC.

In its sample, this clonotype ranks as medium-sized. This chain connects TRBV11-2 to TRBJ2-5, with 8 nucleotides matching TRBD2. Germline assignment: CDR1 SGHAT and CDR2 FQNNGV. The CDR3 is made up of 15 amino acids. The V segment lost 3 bases and the J segment 0 bases; nucleotides outside the gene matches: 3. The CDR3: CASSFSGSYQETQYF. Here the CDR3 DNA reads TGTGCCAGCAGCTTCAGCGGGAGTTACCAAGAGACCCAGTACTTC. Full variable domain (rest looked up from reference TRBV11-2 and TRBJ2-5): EAGVAQSPRYKIIEKRQSVAFWCNPISGHATLYWYQQILGQGPKLLIQFQNNGVVDDSQLPKDRFSAERLKGVDSTLKIQPAKLEDSAVYLCASSFSGSYQETQYFGPGTRLLVL.

The chain has TRBV18 and TRBJ1-3; D may be TRBD1 (6 bases). The V and J ends lost 3 bases and 3 bases respectively, with 12 bases between them. This CDR3 region has 15 residues. The germline V gene has CDR1 KGHSH and CDR2 LQKENI. CDR3 in amino acids: CASSPDSGGGNTIYF. The CDR3 DNA is TGTGCCAGCTCACCGGACAGCGGTGGTGGAAACACCATATATTTT.

The chain employs TRBV28 and TRBJ2-3; D gene ambiguous. The CDR3 contains 14 residues. V lost 5 bases and J lost 6, with 15 bases in between. From germline, CDR1 is MDHEN and CDR2 SYDVKM. DNA of the CDR3: TGTGCCAGCAGTACAAGTCCGGGCTTTGATACGCAGTATTTT. As protein: CASSTSPGFDTQYF.

This clonotype was observed at least ten times. The genes are TRBV7-8 and TRBJ2-7; 7 bases are a match to TRBD1. CDR1 is SGHVS, CDR2 FQNEAQ, per germline. The CDR3 totals 13 residues. V shed 2 bases, J shed 7 bases, and the junction held 5 bases outside the gene matches. CDR3 region: CASSLRTGLEQYF. In DNA form, the CDR3 reads TGTGCCAGCAGCTTACGGACAGGTTTGGAGCAGTACTTC. The full variable domain, completed using reference TRBV7-8 and TRBJ2-7, is GAGVSQSPRYKVAKRGQDVALRCDPISGHVSLFWYQQALGQGPEFLTYFQNEAQLDKSGLPSDRFFAERPEGSVSTLKIQRTQQEDSAVYLCASSLRTGLEQYFGPGTRLTVT.

This clonotype was found a few times. V gene TRBV2 combines with J gene TRBJ1-2; TRBD1 might be the D (6 bases). The CDR3 is made up of 12 amino acids. The germline V gene encodes CDR1 SNHLY and CDR2 FYNNEI. Trimming pared 7 bases from V and 6 bases from J, leaving 12 bases between. CDR3 sequence reads: CASTQGRHGYTF. The DNA of the CDR3 is TGTGCCAGCACCCAGGGGCGGCATGGCTACACCTTC.

The chain combines TRBV12-3 or TRBV12-4 with TRBJ2-7, with D tentatively TRBD1 (5 bases). This CDR3 has 14 amino acids. V lost 5 bases and J lost 5, with 16 bases in between. The CDR3 is CASSPQGRPHEQYF. CDR3 in DNA: TGTGCCAGCAGTCCCCAGGGAAGACCCCACGAGCAGTACTTC.

This clonotype was detected many times. CDR3 loop: CAWTGAGSETNEKLFF. The CDR3 DNA sequence: TGTGCCTGGACTGGCGCGGGATCGGAGACTAATGAAAAACTGTTTTTT. V is TRBV30 and J is TRBJ1-4, with D uncertain. In germline, CDR1 is GTSNPN, CDR2 SVGIG (reference sequence). The CDR3 totals 16 residues. Trimming removed 4 bases at V and 2 bases at J, with 17 bases between.

The rearrangement uses TRBV4-1 and TRBJ2-2; D is ambiguous. V lost 1 base and J 2 bases, leaving 5 bases between the germline ends. The CDR3 consists of 14 residues. The germline CDR1 and CDR2 sequences are MGHRA and YSYEKL. The chain's CDR3 is CASSQVQNTGELFF. CDR3 coding DNA: TGCGCCAGCAGCCAAGTACAAAACACCGGGGAGCTGTTTTTT.

This clonotype was detected only a few times. The chain has TRBV29-1 and TRBJ2-3; no firm D call. The V end lost 6 bases, the J end lost 1 base, and 8 bases lay between the germline ends. This CDR3 is 12 amino acids long. Germline loops: CDR1 SQVTM, CDR2 ANQGSEA. Written as DNA, the CDR3 is TGCAGCGTCTTACGGGGCACAGATACGCAGTATTTT. This gives the protein CSVLRGTDTQYF.

This clonotype was seen repeatedly, ten times or more. V and J are TRBV7-6 and TRBJ2-3, with a possible D match to TRBD2 (5 bases). The V gene's germline CDR1 is SGHVS and CDR2 FNYEAQ. The CDR3 totals 13 residues. V was trimmed by 5 bases and J by 10 bases, leaving 16 bases between them. The CDR3 loop is CASSPQEAQSQYF. In DNA form, the CDR3 reads TGTGCCAGCAGCCCGCAGGAGGCCCAATCGCAGTATTTT.

Ten or more counts support this clonotype. One end of the junction is discordant with germline, which a read error may explain. The chain combines TRBV5-1 with TRBJ2-6; D gene ambiguous. The CDR3 spans 14 residues. Per the germline V gene, CDR1 is SGHRS and CDR2 is YFSETQ. The CDR3 region is CASSLVAGANVLTF. Written as DNA, the CDR3 is TGTGCCAGCAGCTTAGTGGCTGGGGCCAACGTCCTGACTTTC.

V and J are TRBV12-3 or TRBV12-4 and TRBJ1-5, with D unclear. The V end was cut by 8 bases, the J end by 4 bases, with 15 bases between. The length of the CDR3 is 14 residues. DNA of the CDR3: TGTGCCAGCGACTTCAGGACTGGTAATCAGCCCCAGCATTTT. As protein: CASDFRTGNQPQHF.

This clonotype has a count of ten or more. The chain combines TRBV28 with TRBJ1-1; weak D call: TRBD1 (5 bases). Trimming removed 3 bases from V and 4 bases from J, with 12 bases in between. Looked up from germline, CDR1 is MDHEN and CDR2 is SYDVKM. The CDR3 has 14 amino acids. CDR3 DNA: TGTGCCAGCAGTTTGAGTCCGGGGCGCACTGAAGCTTTCTTT. It is translated as CASSLSPGRTEAFF.

The chain joins TRBV4-1 to TRBJ2-5, with a possible D match to TRBD2 (5 bases). The CDR3 is made up of 19 amino acids. Trimming stripped 6 bases from V and 0 bases from J, with 26 bases between. CDR1 MGHRA and CDR2 YSYEKL come from the germline V gene. Written as DNA, the CDR3 is TGCGCCAGCAGACCGACTACCTTACGGGAAGCCAAGAACCAAGAGACCCAGTACTTC. This translates into CASRPTTLREAKNQETQYF.

This clonotype was seen many times. At one of its ends the junction is not consistent with the germline gene, which may arise from a read error. The chain employs TRBV6-9 and TRBJ2-1, with D perhaps TRBD1 (7 bases). Germline V lookup: CDR1 MNHGY, CDR2 SVAAGI. This CDR3 has 14 amino acids. CDR3 coding DNA: TGCGCCAGCAGTGGATGGGACAGCGGGAATGAGCAGTTCTTC. This codes for CASSGWDSGNEQFF.

In its sample, this clonotype was seen many times. This sequence joins TRBV3-1 and TRBJ2-1, with 9 bases fitting TRBD2. Germline-derived CDR1 and CDR2 are LGHDT and YNNKEL (reference sequence). Trimming took 0 bases from V and 2 from J; bases not matched to a gene: 5. The CDR3 totals 17 residues. The CDR3 nucleotides read TGTGCCAGCAGCCAAGAGACCAGCGGGAGGCCCTACAATGAGCAGTTCTTC. Encoded protein: CASSQETSGRPYNEQFF.

This clonotype was observed at least ten times. The rearrangement links TRBV9 to TRBJ1-1, with a possible D match to TRBD1 (6 bases). The germline CDR1 and CDR2 sequences are SGDLS and YYNGEE. The CDR3 extends over 13 amino acids. The V end lost 4 bases, the J end lost 5 bases, and 12 bases lay between the germline ends. The CDR3 nucleotides read TGTGCCAGCAGCCCCAGGGGAATGACTGAAGCTTTCTTT. Translation: CASSPRGMTEAFF. Based on the CDR3 plus reference TRBV9 and TRBJ1-1, the full variable domain is DSGVTQTPKHLITATGQRVTLRCSPRSGDLSVYWYQQSLDQGLQFLIQYYNGEERAKGNILERFSAQQFPDLHSELNLSSLELGDSALYFCASSPRGMTEAFFGQGTRLTVV.

This clonotype was counted ten times or more. The V gene is TRBV11-2, the J gene TRBJ2-3; D perhaps matches TRBD1 (6 bases). The germline gives CDR1 SGHAT, CDR2 FQNNGV. The CDR3 is 18 residues long. The V end was cut by 4 bases, the J end by 2 bases, with 22 bases between. The CDR3 region is CASSWWMGAGTTTDTQYF. CDR3 bases: TGTGCCAGCAGCTGGTGGATGGGAGCCGGGACAACCACAGATACGCAGTATTTT. Together with reference TRBV11-2 and TRBJ2-3, the CDR3 gives the full variable domain: EAGVAQSPRYKIIEKRQSVAFWCNPISGHATLYWYQQILGQGPKLLIQFQNNGVVDDSQLPKDRFSAERLKGVDSTLKIQPAKLEDSAVYLCASSWWMGAGTTTDTQYFGPGTRLTVL.